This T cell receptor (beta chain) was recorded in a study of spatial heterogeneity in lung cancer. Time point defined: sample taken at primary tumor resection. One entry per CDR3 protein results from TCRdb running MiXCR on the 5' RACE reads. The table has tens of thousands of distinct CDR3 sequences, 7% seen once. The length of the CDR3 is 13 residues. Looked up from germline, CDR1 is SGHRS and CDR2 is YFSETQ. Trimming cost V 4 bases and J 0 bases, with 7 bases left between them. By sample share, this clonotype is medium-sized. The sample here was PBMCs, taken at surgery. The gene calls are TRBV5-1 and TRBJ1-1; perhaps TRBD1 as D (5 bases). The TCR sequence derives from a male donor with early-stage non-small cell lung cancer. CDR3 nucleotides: TGCGCCAGCAGCAGGGACCTGAACACTGAAGCTTTCTTT. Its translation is CASSRDLNTEAFF. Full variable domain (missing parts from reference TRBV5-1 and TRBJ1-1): KAGVTQTPRYLIKTRGQQVTLSCSPISGHRSVSWYQQTPGQGLQFLFEYFSETQRNKGNFPGRFSGRQFSNSRSEMNVSTLELGDSALYLCASSRDLNTEAFFGQGTRLTVV.